These 4 T cell receptor beta chains were all obtained from the same sample, sequenced in a study of shared clonotypes between healthy human individuals. TCRdb keeps only in-frame clones here, not all; method: immunoSEQ multiplex PCR. The table shows 2 million to 2.5 million clones, with just under 95% occurring only once. The sample was naive CD4+ T cells from PBMCs. Subset meaning: CD45RA+ positively selected. The source of these receptors is a man younger than 35 in good health. Some clones in this sample may be carry-over from other donors' samples.

The chain has TRBV19 and TRBJ2-7, with D tentatively TRBD1 (5 bases). V lost 6 bases and J 4 bases, leaving 13 bases between the germline ends. CDR1 is LNHDA and CDR2 is SQIVND in the germline V gene (reference sequence). This CDR3 has 13 residues. The CDR3 loop is CASSRQLAYEQYF. The CDR3 DNA reads as TGTGCCAGTAGCAGACAGTTAGCTTACGAGCAGTACTTC.

The V gene is TRBV5-1, the J gene TRBJ1-1; 7 bases fit TRBD1. J gave up 5 bases and V 1 base, and 8 bases lay outside the gene matches. Germline V gene data show CDR1 as SGHRS and CDR2 as YFSETQ. This CDR3 is built from 15 residues. The CDR3 here is CASSLSQTGRTEAFF. Here the CDR3 DNA reads TGCGCCAGCAGCTTGAGCCAGACAGGGCGAACTGAAGCTTTCTTT.

The rearrangement joins TRBV28 to TRBJ1-1; tentative D call: TRBD1 (5 bases). Germline V CDR1 and CDR2: MDHEN, SYDVKM. The CDR3 is 14 amino acids. V was trimmed by 4 bases and J by 5 bases, leaving 14 bases between them. CDR3 amino acids: CASSSPGGVTEAFF. In DNA, the CDR3 is TGTGCCAGCAGTTCCCCCGGGGGGGTTACTGAAGCTTTCTTT.

The rearrangement uses TRBV7-8 and TRBJ2-7, with a weak D call TRBD2 (5 bases). Germline V gene sequence: CDR1 SGHVS, CDR2 FQNEAQ. Deletions cut 0 bases from V and 3 bases from J, with 18 bases between. The CDR3 extends over 17 amino acids. CDR3 sequence reads: CASSLAVAGSPSYEQYF. CDR3 DNA: TGTGCCAGCAGCTTAGCGGTCGCGGGCAGCCCGAGCTACGAGCAGTACTTC.